The 25 T cell receptor beta chains below were found in one sample sequenced in a study of somatic mutations in cytotoxic T cells in rheumatoid arthritis. Data came from immunoSEQ multiplex PCR; TCRdb stores just in-frame clones and leaves some out. Of roughly 30,000 clones in the sample, approximately 85% were seen once. The specimen was CD8+ T cells sorted from blood. These receptors were obtained from an adult with rheumatoid arthritis.

This clone was found a few times. The chain combines TRBV9 with TRBJ2-7, with D hard to call. In germline, CDR1 is SGDLS, CDR2 YYNGEE. V was clipped by 0 bases and J by 7 bases, with 11 bases between them. CDR3 length: 13 residues. CDR3 region: CASSVGSKREQYF. In DNA form, the CDR3 reads TGTGCCAGCAGCGTAGGTAGTAAGAGGGAGCAGTACTTC.

The chain joins TRBV10-2 to TRBJ2-7; D is possibly TRBD2 (6 bases). This CDR3 region has 15 residues. The V and J ends lost 2 bases and 2 bases respectively, with 13 bases between them. Per germline, CDR1 WSHSY and CDR2 SAAADI. The CDR3 region is CASSEVGGGTYEQYF. The CDR3 DNA reads TGCGCCAGCAGTGAGGTGGGAGGAGGTACCTACGAGCAGTACTTC.

The chain carries TRBV5-1 and TRBJ2-2, with a possible D match to TRBD2 (6 bases). Germline-derived CDR1 and CDR2 are SGHRS and YFSETQ. V was clipped by 0 bases and J by 4 bases, with 10 bases between them. This CDR3 spans 15 amino acids. The CDR3 spells CASSLVRGSTGELFF. The DNA for the CDR3 is TGCGCCAGCAGCTTGGTTCGGGGGAGCACCGGGGAGCTGTTTTTT. The variable domain in full, with the rest retrieved from reference TRBV5-1 and TRBJ2-2, is KAGVTQTPRYLIKTRGQQVTLSCSPISGHRSVSWYQQTPGQGLQFLFEYFSETQRNKGNFPGRFSGRQFSNSRSEMNVSTLELGDSALYLCASSLVRGSTGELFFGEGSRLTVL.

This chain uses TRBV6-5 with TRBJ2-2; D remains unclear. The CDR3 sequence is 14 residues long. CDR1 is MNHEY, CDR2 SVGAGI, per germline. The V end was cut by 2 bases, the J end by 6 bases, with 10 bases between. Here the CDR3 reads CASSYGVRSGELFF. CDR3 nucleotide sequence: TGTGCCAGCAGTTACGGGGTACGATCCGGGGAGCTGTTTTTT.

This chain links TRBV6-6 with TRBJ1-5; TRBD1 is a possible D gene (5 bases). Germline V gene sequence: CDR1 MNHNY, CDR2 SVGAGI (reference sequence). Trimming stripped 8 bases from V and 0 bases from J, with 14 bases between. The CDR3 contains 15 residues. CDR3 sequence: CASRQNPYSNQPQHF. CDR3 nucleotides: TGTGCCAGCCGACAGAACCCTTATAGCAATCAGCCCCAGCATTTT.

This chain joins TRBV9 and TRBJ2-7; D gene ambiguous. V gave up 3 bases and J gave up 0 bases, with 10 bases separating them. Germline values: CDR1 SGDLS, CDR2 YYNGEE. The CDR3 sequence is 14 residues long. The CDR3 reads CASSGATSSYEQYF. CDR3 nucleotide sequence: TGTGCCAGCAGCGGGGCCACGAGCTCCTACGAGCAGTACTTC.

The V call is TRBV7-9, the J call TRBJ1-5; D ambiguous. V lost 1 base to trimming and J lost 2 bases, with 6 bases between them. The CDR3 has 14 amino acids. From germline, CDR1 is SEHNR and CDR2 FQNEAQ (reference sequence). The CDR3 spells CASSLGAGNQPQHF. DNA of the CDR3: TGTGCCAGCAGCTTAGGGGCGGGCAATCAGCCCCAGCATTTT.

The rearrangement uses TRBV18 and TRBJ1-1; possible D gene TRBD1, 6 bases. Germline-derived CDR1 and CDR2 are KGHSH and LQKENI. V was cut by 5 bases and J by 1 base, with 14 bases left in between. The CDR3 length is 15 residues. In nucleotides, the CDR3 is TGTGCCAGCTCATTAACAGGGTTTGGGAACACTGAAGCTTTCTTT. Amino acid sequence: CASSLTGFGNTEAFF.

V is TRBV29-1 and J is TRBJ2-1; TRBD2 matches 8 bases. The trim removed 6 bases at V and 6 bases at J, leaving 4 bases unmatched. The CDR3 is made up of 12 amino acids. The germline CDR1 and CDR2 sequences are SQVTM and ANQGSEA. In nucleotides, the CDR3 is TGCAGCGTCAGCGGGAGACTCAATGAGCAGTTCTTC. This gives the protein CSVSGRLNEQFF.

J is TRBJ1-1 and V is TRBV7-9, with 9 bases lining up with TRBD1. Germline loops: CDR1 SEHNR, CDR2 FQNEAQ (reference sequence). V was pared by 5 bases and J by 1 base, with 11 bases of the junction left unmatched. The CDR3 length is 17 residues. The CDR3 here is CASSPVGQGRENTEAFF. The CDR3 region has the DNA TGTGCCAGCAGCCCTGTGGGACAGGGAAGAGAGAACACTGAAGCTTTCTTT.

The genes are TRBV27 and TRBJ2-7; D is undetermined. The CDR3 is made up of 11 amino acids. With 5 bases removed from V and 4 bases from J, the gap between germline ends came to 6 bases. Germline V gene lookup returns CDR1 MNHEY and CDR2 SMNVEV (reference sequence). The DNA of the CDR3 is TGTGCCAGCAGTGACGGTTACGAGCAGTACTTC. Its protein is CASSDGYEQYF.

This clone is large within its sample. The J gene is TRBJ1-1, the V gene TRBV13; D is perhaps TRBD1 (5 bases). CDR1 and CDR2 (germline): PRHDT, FYEKMQ (reference sequence). The ends were cut back, 1 base at V and 1 base at J, with 10 bases in the middle. The CDR3 is made up of 15 amino acids. CDR3 DNA sequence: TGTGCCAGCAGCTTAGTGCCTAGGGGGAACACTGAAGCTTTCTTT. It encodes CASSLVPRGNTEAFF. The full variable domain, in which reference TRBV13 and TRBJ1-1 provide the parts outside the CDR3, is AAGVIQSPRHLIKEKRETATLKCYPIPRHDTVYWYQQGPGQDPQFLISFYEKMQSDKGSIPDRFSAQQFSDYHSELNMSSLELGDSALYFCASSLVPRGNTEAFFGQGTRLTVV.

The gene calls are TRBV4-2 and TRBJ2-2; the match to TRBD2 covers 15 bases. CDR3 length equals 21 residues. The ends lost 0 bases at V and 3 bases at J; junction bases unmatched: 11. Germline lookup yields CDR1 LGHNA and CDR2 YNFKEQ. As DNA, the CDR3 is TGTGCCAGCAGCCAAGATCTCGCAGGACTAGCGGGGGGGCTGGACACCGGGGAGCTGTTTTTT. Translated, it gives CASSQDLAGLAGGLDTGELFF.

The chain employs TRBV10-3 and TRBJ1-4; 8 positions agree with TRBD1. Germline V gene lookup returns CDR1 ENHRY and CDR2 SYGVKD. V lost 9 bases and J lost 0; bases outside the gene matches: 12. CDR3 length equals 17 residues. The CDR3 DNA reads as TGTGCCATTAGCGAAGCAGGGGGCAGTGCAACTAATGAAAAACTGTTTTTT. Protein product: CAISEAGGSATNEKLFF.

This clone was recorded once. The V gene is TRBV6-5, the J gene TRBJ2-2; 9 positions match TRBD2. V shed 6 bases and J 6 bases; nucleotides not matched to a gene: 8. CDR3 size: 15 residues. The germline CDR1 and CDR2 sequences are MNHEY and SVGAGI. The CDR3 region is CASSYSGGGAGELFF. Written as DNA, the CDR3 is TGTGCCAGCAGCTATAGCGGCGGGGGGGCCGGGGAGCTGTTTTTT.

The CDR3 bases are TGTGCCAGCAGTTACGCAGTCGGGGCGTGGGGCTACACCTTC. It codes for CASSYAVGAWGYTF. The V and J genes are TRBV6-5 and TRBJ1-2; D possibly corresponds to TRBD1 (5 bases). The CDR3 covers 14 residues. CDR1 and CDR2 from the germline V gene are MNHEY and SVGAGI. The V and J ends lost 2 bases and 8 bases respectively, with 15 bases between them.

Concerning this clone: Other DNA sequences of this sample code for an identical CDR3. This chain connects TRBV14 to TRBJ2-7; TRBD1 matches 10 bases. There are 14 residues in the CDR3. Germline trimming cut 4 bases from V and 2 bases from J; bases unmatched to any gene: 2. CDR1 SGHDN and CDR2 FVKESK come from the germline V gene. As DNA, the CDR3 is TGTGCCAGCAGCCCGACAGGGGGCCCCTACGAGCAGTACTTC. Amino acid sequence: CASSPTGGPYEQYF. The full variable domain, completed using reference TRBV14 and TRBJ2-7, is EAGVTQFPSHSVIEKGQTVTLRCDPISGHDNLYWYRRVMGKEIKFLLHFVKESKQDESGMPNNRFLAERTGGTYSTLKVQPAELEDSGVYFCASSPTGGPYEQYFGPGTRLTVT.

The chain has TRBV5-4 and TRBJ2-2; TRBD2 might be the D (7 bases). CDR1 is SGHNT and CDR2 is YYREEE in the germline V gene (reference sequence). This CDR3 is built from 15 residues. Deletions cut 1 base from V and 5 bases from J, with 12 bases between. DNA for the CDR3: TGTGCCAGCAGCTTGAGAGGGGGAGGGACCGGGGAGCTGTTTTTT. It translates to CASSLRGGGTGELFF.

The chain recombines TRBV19 with TRBJ1-1, with 7 bases matching TRBD1. The germline CDR1 and CDR2 sequences are LNHDA and SQIVND (reference sequence). The CDR3 loop spans 18 amino acids. J lost 0 bases, V lost 3 bases, and 13 bases had no gene match. CDR3 sequence: CASSIGQDRRSMNTEAFF. The CDR3 DNA is TGTGCCAGTAGTATCGGGCAGGACAGGCGATCGATGAACACTGAAGCTTTCTTT.

As DNA, the CDR3 is TGTGCCAGCAGTGATGGGACCGGAGGGTACTACAATGAGCAGTTCTTC. This codes for CASSDGTGGYYNEQFF. V gene TRBV6-4 combines with J gene TRBJ2-1; TRBD2 might be the D (6 bases). This CDR3 spans 16 amino acids. The V gene lost 3 bases and the J gene lost 3 bases, with 15 bases spanning the gap. The germline CDR1 and CDR2 sequences are MRHNA and SNTAGT.

This chain connects TRBV2 to TRBJ2-7; 7 bases are a match to TRBD1. Germline-derived CDR1 and CDR2 are SNHLY and FYNNEI. This CDR3 has 13 residues. Trimming at V came to 9 bases and at J to 2 bases, leaving 7 bases not matched to a gene. CDR3: CASFRDRPYEQYF. For the CDR3, the DNA is TGTGCCAGTTTCCGGGACAGACCCTACGAGCAGTACTTC.

This chain joins TRBV29-1 and TRBJ1-5; 10 nucleotides agree with TRBD1. This CDR3 is built from 13 residues. The V gene's germline CDR1 is SQVTM and CDR2 ANQGSEA. V shed 7 bases, J shed 6 bases, and the junction held 6 bases outside the gene matches. CDR3 nucleotides: TGCAGCGCGGGGACAGGGGACGGTCAGCCCCAGCATTTT. This codes for CSAGTGDGQPQHF.

This clone was counted between two and nine times. The chain recombines TRBV5-6 with TRBJ2-2; D unresolved. There are 11 residues in the CDR3. Looked up from germline, CDR1 is SGHDT and CDR2 is YYEEEE. Trimming cost V 1 base and J 6 bases, with 1 base left between them. CDR3: CASSLSGELFF. In nucleotides, the CDR3 is TGTGCCAGCAGCTTGTCCGGGGAGCTGTTTTTT.

This clone was recorded only once. The chain couples TRBV9 to TRBJ1-2; 9 nucleotides align to TRBD1. Germline lookup yields CDR1 SGDLS and CDR2 YYNGEE. V lost 4 bases to trimming and J lost 2 bases; unmatched junction nucleotides: 6. The length of the CDR3 is 15 residues. As DNA, the CDR3 is TGTGCCAGCAGCTCTCCCGGGACAGGGAACTATGGCTACACCTTC. This codes for CASSSPGTGNYGYTF.

The chain recombines TRBV6-4 with TRBJ2-1, with 7 bases identical to TRBD1. The trim removed 4 bases at V and 7 bases at J, leaving 10 bases unmatched. The CDR3 covers 15 residues. Germline lookup yields CDR1 MRHNA and CDR2 SNTAGT. CDR3 in DNA: TGTGCCAGCAGTGCTTCCTCGTCAGGGGGTAATGAGCAGTTCTTC. Its protein product is CASSASSSGGNEQFF.